Shown below are 3 T cell receptor beta chains from a single sample sequenced in a study of T cell responses to AZD1222 COVID-19 vaccine. TCRdb keeps only in-frame clones here, not all; method: immunoSEQ multiplex PCR. The data show about 120,000 clones, around 90% seen once. The sample here was peripheral blood, taken 28 days after the second AZD1222 dose. These receptors originate from an adult who received the AZD1222 COVID-19 vaccine.

The rearrangement joins TRBV27 to TRBJ2-7; TRBD1 might be the D (5 bases). This CDR3 region has 14 residues. V dropped 4 bases and J dropped 3 bases, with 13 bases sitting between them. CDR1 is MNHEY, CDR2 SMNVEV, per germline (reference sequence). CDR3 sequence: CASSWGRSFYEQYF. The CDR3 DNA sequence: TGTGCCAGCAGTTGGGGCAGGTCCTTCTACGAGCAGTACTTC.

The CDR3 DNA reads as TGTGCCAGCAGCTTAGCGGCCCGGAAGGGGCGGGAGGGATATGAAAAACTGTTTTTT. Translation: CASSLAARKGREGYEKLFF. The gene calls are TRBV7-2 and TRBJ1-4; possibly TRBD1 for D (5 bases). Germline V CDR1 and CDR2: SGHTA, FQGNSA. Trimming removed 0 bases from V and 6 bases from J, with 23 bases in between. The CDR3 is 19 residues long.

The sample holds one count of this clone. The V call is TRBV3-1 (or the pseudogene TRBV3-2), the J call TRBJ1-1; TRBD1 matches 7 bases. This CDR3 is 16 amino acids long. Per the germline V gene, CDR1 is LGHDT and CDR2 is YNNKEL (reference sequence). The V and J ends lost 1 base and 6 bases, in that order; junction bases with no gene match: 11. CDR3 DNA sequence: TGTGCCAGCAGCCAAGGAAAGGGGGCTTTTGACCCTGAAGCTTTCTTT. Translation gives CASSQGKGAFDPEAFF.